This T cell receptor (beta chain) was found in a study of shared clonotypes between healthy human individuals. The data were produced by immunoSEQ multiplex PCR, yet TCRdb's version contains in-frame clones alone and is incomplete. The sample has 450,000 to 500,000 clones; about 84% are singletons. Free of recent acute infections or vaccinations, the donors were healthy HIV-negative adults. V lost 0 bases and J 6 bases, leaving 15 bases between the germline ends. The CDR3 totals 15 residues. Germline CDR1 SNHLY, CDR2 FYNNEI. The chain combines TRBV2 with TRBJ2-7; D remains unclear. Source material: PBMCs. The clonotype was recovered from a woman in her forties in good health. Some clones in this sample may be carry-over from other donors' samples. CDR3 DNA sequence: TGTGCCAGCAGTGAAGCGAGGCAGAGCTCAGGCGAGCAGTACTTC. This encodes CASSEARQSSGEQYF.